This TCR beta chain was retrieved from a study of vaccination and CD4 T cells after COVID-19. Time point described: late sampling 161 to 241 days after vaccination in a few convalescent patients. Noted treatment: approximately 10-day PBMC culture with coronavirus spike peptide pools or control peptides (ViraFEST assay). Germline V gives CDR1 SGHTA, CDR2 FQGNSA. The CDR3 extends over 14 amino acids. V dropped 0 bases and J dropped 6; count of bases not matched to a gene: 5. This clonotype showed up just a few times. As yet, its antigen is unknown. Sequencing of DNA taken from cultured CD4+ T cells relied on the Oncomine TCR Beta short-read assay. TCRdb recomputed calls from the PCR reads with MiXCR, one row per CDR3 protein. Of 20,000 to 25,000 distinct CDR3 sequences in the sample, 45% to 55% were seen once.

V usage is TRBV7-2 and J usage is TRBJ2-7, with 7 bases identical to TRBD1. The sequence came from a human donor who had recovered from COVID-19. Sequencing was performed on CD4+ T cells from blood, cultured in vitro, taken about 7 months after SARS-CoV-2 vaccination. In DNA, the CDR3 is TGTGCCAGCAGCTTAGCAGGGGGCGAAGGCGAGCAGTACTTC. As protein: CASSLAGGEGEQYF.